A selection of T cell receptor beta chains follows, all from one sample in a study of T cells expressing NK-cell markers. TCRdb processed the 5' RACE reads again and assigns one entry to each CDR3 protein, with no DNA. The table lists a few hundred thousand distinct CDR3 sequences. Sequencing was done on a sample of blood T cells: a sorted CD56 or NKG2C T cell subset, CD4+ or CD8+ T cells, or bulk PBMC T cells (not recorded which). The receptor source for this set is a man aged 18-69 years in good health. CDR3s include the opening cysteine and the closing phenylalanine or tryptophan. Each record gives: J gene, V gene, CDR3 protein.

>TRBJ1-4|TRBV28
CASSRTPVGEKLFF
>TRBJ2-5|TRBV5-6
CASSPLATGWETQYF
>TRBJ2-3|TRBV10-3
CAISESIVGTDTQYF
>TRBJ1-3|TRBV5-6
CASSLAGQIISGNTIYF
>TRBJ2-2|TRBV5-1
CASSWIPPPGTGNTGELFF
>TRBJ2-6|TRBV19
CASSEGASSGANVLTF
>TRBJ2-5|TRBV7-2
CASSLTDGGRRETQYF
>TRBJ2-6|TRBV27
CASSLWTAGSGANVLTF
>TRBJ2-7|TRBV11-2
CASSFGTSGAGYEQYF
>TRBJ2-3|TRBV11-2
CASSFLRGAGTDTQYF
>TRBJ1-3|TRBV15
CATSFGRENTIYF
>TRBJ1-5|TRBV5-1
CASSFRGLSNQPQHF
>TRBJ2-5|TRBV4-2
CASAGGAGAPQETQYF
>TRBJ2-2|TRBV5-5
CASSRWTLTTGELFFF
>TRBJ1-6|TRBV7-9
CASSASGVSYNSPLHF
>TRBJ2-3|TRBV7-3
CASSLAGTGSLFGAQYF
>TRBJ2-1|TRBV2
CASSEDSAYNEQFF
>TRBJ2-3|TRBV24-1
CATSDSGQGIRWQYF
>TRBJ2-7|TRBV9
CASSPRGVLGVEQYF
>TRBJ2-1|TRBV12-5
CASGSGDRDYNEQFF
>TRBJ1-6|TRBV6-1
CASSRAPPNSPLHF
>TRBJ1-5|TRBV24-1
CATSERDHSSNQPQHF
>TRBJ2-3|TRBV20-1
CSASYSGGSGTQYF
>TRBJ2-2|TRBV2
CASSETYTGELFF
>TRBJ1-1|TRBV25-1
CASRRTGPRQDEAFF
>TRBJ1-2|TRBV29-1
CSVENRVQTYGYTF
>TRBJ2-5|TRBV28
CASSAAGQGDSETQYF
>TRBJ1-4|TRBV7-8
CASSPSNRVATNEKLFF
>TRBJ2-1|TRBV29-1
CSVVRVARYNEQFF
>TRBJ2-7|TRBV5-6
CASSLVAGGIPSYEQYF
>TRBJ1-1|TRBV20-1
CSARDGTTNTEAFF
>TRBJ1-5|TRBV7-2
CASSSPGGGSNQPQHF
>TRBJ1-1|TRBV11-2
CASSLGRGSLMGMNTEAFF
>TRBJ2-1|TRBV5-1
CASSWDTFYNEQFF
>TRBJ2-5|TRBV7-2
CASSLTALTSGQETQYF
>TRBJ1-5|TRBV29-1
CSVAEQGINQPQHF
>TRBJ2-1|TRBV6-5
CASFPSLGEGALISFSYNEQFF
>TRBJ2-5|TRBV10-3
CATKISPSGTQETQYF
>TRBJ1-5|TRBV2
CASSWDIITGSSPQHF
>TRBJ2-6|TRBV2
CASRGFRLAESSGANVLTF
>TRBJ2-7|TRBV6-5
CASSYSRDKRSEQYF
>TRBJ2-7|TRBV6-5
CASSYQRLSYEQYF
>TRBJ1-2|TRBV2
CASILNGNSGYTF
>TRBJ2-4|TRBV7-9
CASSFSGGRNIQYF
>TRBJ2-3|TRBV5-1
CASSLGGLDTDTQYF
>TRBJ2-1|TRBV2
CASSEGWGAYDEQFF
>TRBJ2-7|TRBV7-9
CVTGVPYEQYF